What follows are 29 T cell receptor beta chains derived from one specimen sequenced in a study of human T cells and chemical hapten exposure. Time point indicated: patch test 1, 2 weeks after DPC sensitization. Specified treatment: therapeutic diphenylcyclopropenone sensitization with weekly scalp DPC. From the RACE reads, TCRdb called clonotypes with MiXCR, one entry per CDR3 protein. The data contain tens of thousands of distinct CDR3 sequences, about 10% of them singletons. Sample: whole blood, taken in connection with sensitization to the hapten diphenylcyclopropenone (DPC). The source of these receptors is a woman between 50 and 59 years old with alopecia areata. Some clones in this sample may be carry-over from other donors' samples.

V and J are TRBV29-1 and TRBJ2-7; tentative D call: TRBD2 (5 bases). This CDR3 has 14 residues. CDR1 and CDR2 from the germline V gene are SQVTM and ANQGSEA. The germline V and J ends were trimmed by 0 bases and 2 bases, with 11 bases remaining between them. The chain's CDR3 is CSVEDRNGAYEQYF. The CDR3, as DNA: TGCAGCGTTGAAGACCGAAACGGGGCCTACGAGCAGTACTTC.

This clonotype was recorded a few times. The gene calls are TRBV12-3 or TRBV12-4 and TRBJ1-6, with TRBD1 as a possible D gene (6 bases). Trimming pared 6 bases from V and 9 bases from J, leaving 15 bases between. This CDR3 is 14 amino acids long. For the CDR3, the DNA is TGTGCCAGCAGACTACAGGGATTTGGTTCACCCCTCCACTTT. Amino acid sequence: CASRLQGFGSPLHF.

The V call is TRBV12-3 or TRBV12-4, the J call TRBJ2-5, with D perhaps matching TRBD2 (6 bases). The CDR3 covers 12 residues. V was clipped by 6 bases and J by 4 bases, with 9 bases between them. CDR3 sequence reads: CASRLGGETQYF. CDR3 DNA sequence: TGTGCCAGCAGGCTCGGGGGAGAGACCCAGTACTTC.

This clonotype appeared many times. CDR3 sequence: CASSRNQPQHF. The CDR3 DNA is TGTGCCAGCAGTAGGAATCAGCCCCAGCATTTT. V usage is TRBV28 and J usage is TRBJ1-5; D gene unclear. This CDR3 spans 11 amino acids. Germline CDR1 reads MDHEN; CDR2 reads SYDVKM. V was cut by 5 bases and J by 4 bases, with 3 bases left in between.

The chain is built from TRBV6-6 and TRBJ2-3; tentatively, D is TRBD1 (5 bases). V was clipped by 0 bases and J by 0 bases, with 10 bases between them. This CDR3 has 16 residues. Germline values: CDR1 MNHNY, CDR2 SVGAGI (reference sequence). The CDR3 DNA is TGTGCCAGCAGTTACTCTGGGGCAGACAGCACAGATACGCAGTATTTT. It encodes CASSYSGADSTDTQYF.

This clonotype was counted at least ten times. The rearrangement joins TRBV5-1 to TRBJ1-2, with 7 bases identical to TRBD1. The CDR3 loop spans 13 amino acids. Germline CDR1 reads SGHRS; CDR2 reads YFSETQ. With 4 bases clipped from V and 4 bases from J, the junction kept 4 bases outside the gene matches. The chain's CDR3 is CASSPTGFYGYTF. CDR3 in DNA: TGCGCCAGCAGCCCGACAGGGTTCTATGGCTACACCTTC.

This clonotype was observed a few times. The V and J genes are TRBV10-2 and TRBJ2-7; 11 bases map to TRBD1. Trimming cost V 5 bases and J 3 bases; bases outside gene matches: 6. Germline CDR1 reads WSHSY; CDR2 reads SAAADI. CDR3 length: 15 residues. The CDR3 region is CASSLRTGGLYEQYF. Written as DNA, the CDR3 is TGCGCCAGCAGTCTCCGGACAGGGGGCCTCTACGAGCAGTACTTC.

This clonotype was observed many times. This chain uses TRBV27 with TRBJ2-3; D unclear. CDR1 is MNHEY and CDR2 is SMNVEV in the germline V gene (reference sequence). Trimming took off 6 bases at V and 8 bases at J, with 3 bases between the two ends. The CDR3 loop spans 9 amino acids. CDR3 sequence (DNA): TGTGCCAGCAGGGCTACGCAGTATTTT. Its translation is CASRATQYF.

This clonotype was recorded at least ten times. The chain couples TRBV5-1 to TRBJ2-7; D is ambiguous. Germline loops: CDR1 SGHRS, CDR2 YFSETQ. V shed 6 bases and J shed 2 bases, with 12 bases lying between them. This CDR3 spans 13 amino acids. The CDR3, as DNA: TGCGCCAGCACGGGTCAGGACCCCTACGAGCAGTACTTC. Protein sequence: CASTGQDPYEQYF. Filled out from reference TRBV5-1 and TRBJ2-7, the complete variable domain reads KAGVTQTPRYLIKTRGQQVTLSCSPISGHRSVSWYQQTPGQGLQFLFEYFSETQRNKGNFPGRFSGRQFSNSRSEMNVSTLELGDSALYLCASTGQDPYEQYFGPGTRLTVT.

This clonotype was detected many times. The rearrangement joins TRBV20-1 to TRBJ1-6; 8 nucleotides match TRBD1. The CDR3 is 15 amino acids. Germline CDR1 and CDR2: DFQATT and SNEGSKA (reference sequence). V lost 0 bases and J lost 9; bases outside the gene matches: 7. The CDR3 reads CSARDAGGSGSPLHF. In DNA, the CDR3 is TGCAGTGCTAGAGATGCAGGGGGCTCGGGTTCACCCCTCCACTTT.

This clonotype has at least ten counts. The V gene is TRBV14, the J gene TRBJ2-1, with 10 bases matching TRBD1. The V gene's germline CDR1 is SGHDN and CDR2 FVKESK. Trimming took 4 bases from V and 5 from J; bases not matched to a gene: 5. This CDR3 has 15 amino acids. CDR3 in DNA: TGTGCCAGCAGCCCGACAGGGGGCATTCACAATGAGCAGTTCTTC. Protein: CASSPTGGIHNEQFF.

V gene TRBV9 combines with J gene TRBJ1-1; D gene ambiguous. The germline V gene has CDR1 SGDLS and CDR2 YYNGEE. V shed 1 base and J shed 5 bases, with 9 bases lying between them. The CDR3 covers 13 residues. CDR3 sequence: CASSVIGETEAFF. In nucleotides, the CDR3 is TGTGCCAGCAGCGTAATTGGGGAAACTGAAGCTTTCTTT.

As to this clonotype: An end of the junction does not agree with germline; a read error may underlie this. Here the CDR3 reads CVSSQDSTDTQYF. In DNA form, the CDR3 reads TGTGTCAGCAGCCAGGACAGCACAGATACGCAGTATTTT. V usage is TRBV14 and J usage is TRBJ2-3, with D unresolved. Germline V gives CDR1 SGHDN, CDR2 FVKESK. This CDR3 comprises 13 residues.

The chain has TRBV6-6 and TRBJ1-1; 11 bases fit TRBD1. Germline V gene sequence: CDR1 MNHNY, CDR2 SVGAGI (reference sequence). The CDR3 length is 15 residues. The junction had 4 bases not matched to a gene; V was cut back by 2 bases and J by 5 bases. The CDR3 loop reads CASSYAGTGGTEAFF. CDR3 bases: TGTGCCAGCAGTTACGCCGGGACAGGGGGGACTGAAGCTTTCTTT.

In DNA form, the CDR3 reads TGTGCCAGCAGTCCGTACTGGGAGGGGAACACTGAAGCTTTCTTT. Residues: CASSPYWEGNTEAFF. V is TRBV28 and J is TRBJ1-1, with D uncertain. With 5 bases removed from V and 1 base from J, the gap between germline ends came to 14 bases. This CDR3 region has 15 residues. Germline lookup yields CDR1 MDHEN and CDR2 SYDVKM.

The chain is built from TRBV28 and TRBJ1-1, with D unclear. CDR1 and CDR2 from the germline V gene are MDHEN and SYDVKM. V gave up 6 bases and J gave up 0 bases, with 11 bases separating them. The CDR3 loop spans 14 amino acids. In DNA, the CDR3 is TGTGCCAGCAGACTGACCCTTTTGAACACTGAAGCTTTCTTT. Its translation: CASRLTLLNTEAFF.

The sample holds a few counts of this clonotype. V is TRBV18 and J is TRBJ1-4, with TRBD1 identical over 8 bases. With 6 bases clipped from V and 7 bases from J, the junction kept 16 bases outside the gene matches. The germline CDR1 and CDR2 sequences are KGHSH and LQKENI. The CDR3 covers 17 residues. The CDR3 DNA reads TGTGCCAGCTCTTTACAAAACCCGGGACAGGCGGGTGAAAAACTGTTTTTT. Amino acids: CASSLQNPGQAGEKLFF. Full variable domain (missing parts from reference TRBV18 and TRBJ1-4): NAGVMQNPRHLVRRRGQEARLRCSPMKGHSHVYWYRQLPEEGLKFMVYLQKENIIDESGMPKERFSAEFPKEGPSILRIQQVVRGDSAAYFCASSLQNPGQAGEKLFFGSGTQLSVL.

The chain recombines TRBV20-1 with TRBJ1-2, with D perhaps matching TRBD1 (6 bases). V lost 6 bases to trimming and J lost 8 bases, with 19 bases between them. Germline loops: CDR1 DFQATT, CDR2 SNEGSKA (reference sequence). This CDR3 is built from 13 residues. CDR3 DNA: TGCAGTGCGCCCGAGACACTCAGGGGCGGCTACACCTTC. Residues: CSAPETLRGGYTF.

The sample holds many counts of this clonotype. The chain couples TRBV7-2 to TRBJ2-5, with D possibly TRBD1 on 6 matching bases. Deletions cut 4 bases from V and 1 base from J, with 16 bases between. The CDR3 loop spans 16 amino acids. Germline loops: CDR1 SGHTA, CDR2 FQGNSA. The DNA of the CDR3 is TGTGCCAGCAGCTGGAAGTCAGGGGTAGGCCAAGAGACCCAGTACTTC. This codes for CASSWKSGVGQETQYF.

This clonotype was found a few times. This chain joins TRBV20-1 and TRBJ2-1; D assignment may be TRBD1 or TRBD2 (6 bases each). Germline lookup yields CDR1 DFQATT and CDR2 SNEGSKA (reference sequence). With 3 bases removed from V and 8 bases from J, the gap between germline ends came to 14 bases. The CDR3 totals 13 residues. CDR3 in amino acids: CSASTGGRDEQFF. CDR3 in DNA: TGCAGTGCTAGTACCGGGGGCAGGGATGAGCAGTTCTTC.

The chain links TRBV18 to TRBJ2-7, with 9 bases identical to TRBD1. J was trimmed by 3 bases and V by 3 bases; bases with no gene match: 6. This CDR3 has 15 residues. CDR1 is KGHSH and CDR2 is LQKENI in the germline V gene. The CDR3 spells CASSPKDRGGYEQYF. The CDR3 DNA reads TGTGCCAGCTCACCCAAGGACAGGGGAGGCTACGAGCAGTACTTC.

Only a few counts were recorded for this clonotype. V and J are TRBV20-1 and TRBJ1-1; TRBD1 is a possible D gene (5 bases). CDR1 is DFQATT, CDR2 SNEGSKA, per germline (reference sequence). Trimming took off 3 bases at V and 5 bases at J, with 22 bases between the two ends. The CDR3 totals 16 residues. CDR3 sequence (DNA): TGCAGTGCTAGCCCGTGGGGGGTACCATATAGAACTGAAGCTTTCTTT. This translates into CSASPWGVPYRTEAFF.

The table lists this clonotype with many counts. V is TRBV7-6 and J is TRBJ1-5; the match to TRBD1 covers 7 bases. From germline, CDR1 is SGHVS and CDR2 FNYEAQ. V shed 5 bases, J shed 4 bases, and the junction held 5 bases outside the gene matches. The CDR3 covers 14 residues. The CDR3, as DNA: TGTGCCAGCAGCCGGACAGGAGCTAATCAGCCCCAGCATTTT. Translation gives CASSRTGANQPQHF.

This clonotype was recorded a few times. The chain uses TRBV28 and TRBJ2-2, with D unresolved. V was cut by 6 bases and J by 2 bases, with 7 bases left in between. The CDR3 runs 13 residues. In germline, CDR1 is MDHEN, CDR2 SYDVKM. The CDR3 loop reads CASSPPNTGELFF. The CDR3 nucleotides are TGTGCCAGCAGCCCACCTAACACCGGGGAGCTGTTTTTT.

This clonotype was recorded many times. V is TRBV10-3 and J is TRBJ2-2, with a tentative D call TRBD2 (5 bases). CDR1 ENHRY and CDR2 SYGVKD come from the germline V gene. V lost 2 bases to trimming and J lost 2 bases, with 18 bases between them. The CDR3 is made up of 18 amino acids. CDR3 protein: CAISETGLAKDNTGELFF. The CDR3 coding sequence is TGTGCCATCAGTGAGACGGGGTTGGCTAAAGATAACACCGGGGAGCTGTTTTTT.

This clonotype was counted ten times or more. V usage is TRBV2 and J usage is TRBJ1-1; tentative D call: TRBD1 (5 bases). This CDR3 comprises 15 residues. Trimming left V 6 bases short and J 0 bases short, with 14 bases between. Germline CDR1 SNHLY, CDR2 FYNNEI. The CDR3 bases are TGTGCCAGCAGGGGAGGGGTACTGATGAACACTGAAGCTTTCTTT. It encodes CASRGGVLMNTEAFF.

The chain couples TRBV7-2 to TRBJ1-1; no definite D call. Germline V gene sequence: CDR1 SGHTA, CDR2 FQGNSA. The CDR3 totals 14 residues. Trimming took off 7 bases at V and 5 bases at J, with 17 bases between the two ends. CDR3 sequence (DNA): TGTGCCAGCACCCTAGGAGGTTTTGGGACTGAAGCTTTCTTT. Amino acid sequence: CASTLGGFGTEAFF.

This clonotype showed up just a few times. The chain has TRBV6-5 and TRBJ1-1; no clear D. V was trimmed by 0 bases and J by 4 bases, leaving 12 bases between them. The CDR3 extends over 15 amino acids. Germline V lookup: CDR1 MNHEY, CDR2 SVGAGI. The DNA for the CDR3 is TGTGCCAGCAGTTACTCGCGAGGGTACGGCACTGAAGCTTTCTTT. Translating gives CASSYSRGYGTEAFF.

This chain connects TRBV28 to TRBJ2-5, with D uncertain. V was shortened by 11 bases and J by 5 bases, with 18 bases between the two germline ends. The germline V gene encodes CDR1 MDHEN and CDR2 SYDVKM. The CDR3 contains 13 residues. As DNA, the CDR3 is TGTGCCGGATCGGGCCCTTCCGAGGAGACCCAGTACTTC. This encodes CAGSGPSEETQYF.